The T cell receptor beta chain described here comes from a study of blood T cell repertoires in COVID-19. Study-wide background: Acute and convalescent COVID-19 specimens originated in the United States, Italy and Spain. Sample material is recorded as cDNA or gDNA derived from T cells, B-cell-depleted T cells, or PBMCs.

How the authors handled the data: Amplifying reference gene primers gave estimates of nucleated cell counts. TCRdb keeps only in-frame clones here, not all; method: immunoSEQ multiplex PCR. That table supplies the V and J calls and clone size; D and trimming were determined from the DNA. The table shows over 55,000 clones, with roughly 84% occurring only once. Seattle's enrolled individuals joined amid active infection and were then monitored longitudinally. The source is a man older than 75 with COVID-19, enrolled during active disease. The sequenced sample was peripheral blood.

This chain's CDR3 is CAISAPPGQGRTDTQYF. The CDR3 DNA reads as TGTGCCATCAGTGCGCCCCCGGGACAGGGGCGCACAGATACGCAGTATTTT. The rearrangement uses TRBV10-3 and TRBJ2-3; 10 nucleotides match TRBD1. CDR1 ENHRY and CDR2 SYGVKD come from the germline V gene. The CDR3 runs 17 residues. With 4 bases clipped from V and 1 base from J, the junction kept 8 bases outside the gene matches.